This TCR beta chain stems from a study of blood T cell repertoires in COVID-19. Study information: Researchers got acute and convalescent COVID-19 samples from the United States, Italy and Spain. T cells, B-cell-depleted T cells, or PBMCs provided the cDNA or gDNA that served as material.

Sequencing was performed with immunoSEQ multiplex PCR; in TCRdb, only in-frame clones are kept and a portion is missing. This table holds more than 95,000 clones, 85% to 90% found once. The CDR3 has 16 amino acids. Germline V lookup: CDR1 ENHRY, CDR2 SYGVKD. Trimming cost V 2 bases and J 0 bases; bases outside gene matches: 2. This sequence joins TRBV10-3 and TRBJ1-3, with 9 bases that match TRBD1. Input material: peripheral blood. This TCR was recovered from a man between 50 and 59 years old with acute or convalescent COVID-19. CDR3 in amino acids: CAISEGTGSSGNTIYF. The CDR3 DNA reads as TGTGCCATCAGTGAGGGGACAGGGAGCTCTGGAAACACCATATATTTT.